Presented here are 9 T cell receptor beta chains from one specimen sequenced in a study of cytomegalovirus exposure and HLA in healthy donors (TCRdb year 2017). Library method: the immunoSEQ multiplex PCR assay. The multiplex PCR relied on a mix of 60 forward primers for TCR Vbeta segments and 13 reverse primers for TCR Jbeta segments. In TCRdb, the immuneACCESS table is reduced to in-frame sequences with V and J assigned. These tables do not hold every clone; where another copy was compared, an unresolved V gene accounts for under half, and the others remain unexplained. This sample is represented by some 120,000 clones; roughly three quarters of them were singletons. Clones ranked in the top ten supply roughly 2% of the sample. The sequenced sample consisted of PBMCs. The origin of the receptors is a man younger than 35 in good health and CMV-seronegative.

This clone was detected a few times. The V gene is TRBV10-2, the J gene TRBJ2-3; 7 bases are a match to TRBD2. The CDR3 is 15 amino acids. With V trimmed by 5 bases and J by 4 bases, 9 bases remained unmatched. CDR1 is WSHSY, CDR2 SAAADI, per germline. CDR3: CASSLWRELPDTQYF. CDR3 bases: TGCGCCAGCAGTTTGTGGCGGGAGTTACCAGATACGCAGTATTTT.

The rearrangement joins TRBV6-5 to TRBJ2-5; 10 positions match TRBD2. V lost 4 bases, J lost 2 bases, and 4 bases stayed unmatched. Germline CDR1 and CDR2: MNHEY and SVGAGI. The CDR3 contains 15 residues. The CDR3 region is CASSLLAGAQETQYF. For the CDR3, the DNA is TGTGCCAGCAGTTTGCTAGCGGGAGCACAAGAGACCCAGTACTTC.

The chain has TRBV5-1 and TRBJ2-1; 7 bases line up with TRBD2. The V gene end was trimmed by 1 base and the J gene end by 6 bases; junction bases not matched to a gene: 7. The CDR3 runs 15 residues. The germline gives CDR1 SGHRS, CDR2 YFSETQ. CDR3 DNA: TGCGCCAGCAGCTTGTGGGCGGGAGTGGCCAATGAGCAGTTCTTC. This sequence encodes CASSLWAGVANEQFF.

The rearrangement joins TRBV27 to TRBJ2-7; the match to TRBD1 covers 10 bases. This CDR3 has 14 amino acids. Germline V gene data show CDR1 as MNHEY and CDR2 as SMNVEV (reference sequence). The V gene end was trimmed by 8 bases and the J gene end by 4 bases; junction bases not matched to a gene: 8. CDR3 loop: CASSRGQGTYEQYF. The DNA of the CDR3 is TGTGCCAGCTCTCGGGGACAGGGGACTTACGAGCAGTACTTC.

The CDR3 loop reads CAGGGGETQYF. The CDR3 DNA reads TGCGCTGGGGGAGGTGGCGAGACCCAGTACTTC. The V gene is TRBV29-1, the J gene TRBJ2-5; weak D call: TRBD2 (6 bases). Germline V lookup: CDR1 SQVTM, CDR2 ANQGSEA. The CDR3 covers 11 residues.

V gene TRBV4-3 combines with J gene TRBJ2-3, with TRBD2 matching 9 bases. The CDR3 covers 16 residues. V shed 6 bases and J 0 bases; nucleotides not matched to a gene: 7. Germline CDR1 and CDR2: LGHNA and YSLEER. CDR3 loop: CASSQTSGYSTDTQYF. The CDR3, as DNA: TGCGCCAGCAGTCAGACTAGCGGCTATAGCACAGATACGCAGTATTTT.

This chain uses TRBV5-1 with TRBJ2-3; TRBD1 matches at 8 bases. The CDR3 extends over 13 amino acids. The germline V gene encodes CDR1 SGHRS and CDR2 YFSETQ. With V trimmed by 4 bases and J by 5 bases, 3 bases remained unmatched. CDR3 protein: CASSKTGVDTQYF. The DNA for the CDR3 is TGCGCCAGCAGCAAGACAGGGGTAGATACGCAGTATTTT.

This sequence joins TRBV9 and TRBJ2-1; 13 bases line up with TRBD2. V lost 2 bases to trimming and J lost 9 bases; unmatched junction nucleotides: 11. Germline V gene lookup returns CDR1 SGDLS and CDR2 YYNGEE. The CDR3 spans 17 residues. The CDR3 DNA reads as TGTGCCAGCAGCGTCACCTGGACTAGCGGGAGTTTAGGTGAGCAGTTCTTC. It yields the protein CASSVTWTSGSLGEQFF.

This sequence joins TRBV6-5 and TRBJ1-4; possible D gene TRBD1, 5 bases. The CDR3 is made up of 16 amino acids. Trimming shortened V by 4 bases and J by 5 bases, and 17 bases separated the two germline ends. Germline V gene lookup returns CDR1 MNHEY and CDR2 SVGAGI. The CDR3 nucleotides are TGTGCCAGCAGTTCTCAGGGCCCCACGTACAATGAAAAACTGTTTTTT. Translation gives CASSSQGPTYNEKLFF.